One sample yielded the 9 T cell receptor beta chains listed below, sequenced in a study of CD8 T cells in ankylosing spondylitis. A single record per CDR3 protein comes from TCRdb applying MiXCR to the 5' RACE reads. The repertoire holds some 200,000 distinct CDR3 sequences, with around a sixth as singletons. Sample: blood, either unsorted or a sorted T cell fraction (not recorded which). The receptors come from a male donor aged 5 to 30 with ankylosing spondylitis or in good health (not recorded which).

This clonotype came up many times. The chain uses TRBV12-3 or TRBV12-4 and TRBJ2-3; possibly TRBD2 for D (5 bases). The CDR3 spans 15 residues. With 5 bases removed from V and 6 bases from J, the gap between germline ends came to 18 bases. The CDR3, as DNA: TGTGCCAGCAGTCCGGGGATTATAGCGTCGGATACGCAGTATTTT. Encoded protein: CASSPGIIASDTQYF.

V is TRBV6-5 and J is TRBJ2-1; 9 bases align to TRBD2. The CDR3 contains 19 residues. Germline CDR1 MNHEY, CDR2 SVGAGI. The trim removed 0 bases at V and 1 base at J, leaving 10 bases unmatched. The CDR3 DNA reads TGTGCCAGCAGTTACTCCCCCGGGGGGACTAGCTGGTCCTACAATGAGCAGTTCTTC. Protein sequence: CASSYSPGGTSWSYNEQFF.

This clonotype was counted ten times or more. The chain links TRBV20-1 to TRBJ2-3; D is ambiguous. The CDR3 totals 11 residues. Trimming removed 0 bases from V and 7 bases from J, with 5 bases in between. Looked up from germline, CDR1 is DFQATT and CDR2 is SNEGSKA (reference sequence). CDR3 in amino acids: CSARDLNTQYF. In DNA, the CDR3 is TGCAGTGCTAGAGATCTTAATACGCAGTATTTT.

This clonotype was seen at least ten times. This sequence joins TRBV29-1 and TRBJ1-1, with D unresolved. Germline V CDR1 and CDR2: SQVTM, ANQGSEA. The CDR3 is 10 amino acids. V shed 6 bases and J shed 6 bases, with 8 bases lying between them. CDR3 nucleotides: TGCAGCGTCCAGCGGGCTGAAGCTTTCTTT. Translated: CSVQRAEAFF. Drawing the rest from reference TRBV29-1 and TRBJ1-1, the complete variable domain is SAVISQKPSRDICQRGTSLTIQCQVDSQVTMMFWYRQQPGQSLTLIATANQGSEATYESGFVIDKFPISRPNLTFSTLTVSNMSPEDSSIYLCSVQRAEAFFGQGTRLTVV.

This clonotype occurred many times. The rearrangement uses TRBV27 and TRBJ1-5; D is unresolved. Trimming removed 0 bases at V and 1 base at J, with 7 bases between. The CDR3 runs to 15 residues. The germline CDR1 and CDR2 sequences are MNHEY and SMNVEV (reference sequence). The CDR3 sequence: CASSLSGSSNQPQHF. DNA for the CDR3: TGTGCCAGCAGTTTATCTGGGTCAAGCAATCAGCCCCAGCATTTT.

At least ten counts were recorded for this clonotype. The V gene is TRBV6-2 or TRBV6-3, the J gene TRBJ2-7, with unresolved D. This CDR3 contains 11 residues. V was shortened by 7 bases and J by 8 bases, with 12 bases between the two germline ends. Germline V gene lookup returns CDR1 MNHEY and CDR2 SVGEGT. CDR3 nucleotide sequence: TGTGCCAGCACTGAATCGAACAAGCAGTACTTC. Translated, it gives CASTESNKQYF.

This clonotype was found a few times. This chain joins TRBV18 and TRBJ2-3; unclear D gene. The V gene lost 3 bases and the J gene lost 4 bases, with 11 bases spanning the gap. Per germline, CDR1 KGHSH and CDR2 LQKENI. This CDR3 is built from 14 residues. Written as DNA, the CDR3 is TGTGCCAGCTCACCTCTCGTTTCGCCAGATACGCAGTATTTT. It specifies CASSPLVSPDTQYF.

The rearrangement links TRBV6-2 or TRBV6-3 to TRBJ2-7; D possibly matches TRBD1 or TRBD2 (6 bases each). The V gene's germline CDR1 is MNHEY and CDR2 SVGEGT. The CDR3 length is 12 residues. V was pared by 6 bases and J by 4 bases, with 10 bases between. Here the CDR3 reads CASRRDTYEQYF. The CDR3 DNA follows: TGTGCCAGCAGGCGGGACACATACGAGCAGTACTTC.

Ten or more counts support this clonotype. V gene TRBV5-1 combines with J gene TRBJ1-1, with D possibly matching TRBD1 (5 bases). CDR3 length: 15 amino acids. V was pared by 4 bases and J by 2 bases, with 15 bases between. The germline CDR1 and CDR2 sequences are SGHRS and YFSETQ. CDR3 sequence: CASSTLDQGNTEAFF. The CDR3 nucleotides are TGCGCCAGCAGCACCTTAGACCAGGGCAACACTGAAGCTTTCTTT.